One sample yielded the 12 T cell receptor beta chains listed below, sequenced in a study of beta chain features in type 1 diabetes. General study findings and limits: Moderate yet significant TCRB CDR3 shortening was seen in Type 1 diabetes patients in all four CD4+ subsets.

No cognate antigen is known for these TCRs. Expressed TCRB transcripts were sequenced because the isolated RNA had all been reverse transcribed beforehand. Some clones are missing from TCRdb's copy, which holds only in-frame ones; the method was immunoSEQ multiplex PCR. The sample shows more than 200,000 clones, 15% to 20% of them seen only once. The sample comprised naive CD4+ T cells from blood. These receptors came from a man aged 25 to 40 with type 1 diabetes.

V gene TRBV28 combines with J gene TRBJ2-7; D might be TRBD2 (5 bases). The germline V gene has CDR1 MDHEN and CDR2 SYDVKM. The CDR3 runs 12 residues. The ends were cut back, 7 bases at V and 7 bases at J, with 14 bases in the middle. The CDR3 DNA is TGTGCCAGCAAGGGTCCCCGCGGGGAGCAGTACTTC. Translating it yields CASKGPRGEQYF.

The V gene is TRBV10-3, the J gene TRBJ2-5; D is possibly TRBD1 (6 bases). The V and J ends lost 8 bases and 4 bases respectively, with 14 bases between them. The CDR3 loop spans 13 amino acids. Germline values: CDR1 ENHRY, CDR2 SYGVKD. CDR3 DNA: TGTGCCATCGGGACAACAGGCCGAGAGACCCAGTACTTC. Its translation: CAIGTTGRETQYF.

The table lists this clone with a few counts. This rearrangement joins TRBV7-2 to TRBJ1-2; no firm D call. The V end lost 6 bases, the J end lost 5 bases, and 10 bases lay between the germline ends. CDR1 and CDR2 from the germline V gene are SGHTA and FQGNSA. The CDR3 totals 12 residues. The CDR3 nucleotides are TGTGCCAGCAGGTCGAACCTTTATGGCTACACCTTC. This codes for CASRSNLYGYTF.

The chain couples TRBV11-2 to TRBJ2-5; 9 bases match TRBD1. The CDR3 is 14 residues long. Losses at the gene ends were 5 bases for V and 3 bases for J; bases not matched to a gene: 4. Looked up from germline, CDR1 is SGHAT and CDR2 is FQNNGV. The CDR3 loop is CASSVGTGKETQYF. The CDR3 DNA follows: TGTGCCAGCAGCGTTGGGACAGGGAAAGAGACCCAGTACTTC.

This clone was detected only a few times. This chain links TRBV6-4 with TRBJ2-3, with 8 positions matching TRBD2. This CDR3 contains 15 residues. CDR1 and CDR2 (germline): MRHNA, SNTAGT. V was pared by 8 bases and J by 4 bases, with 11 bases of the junction left unmatched. The CDR3: CASGFSAGGADTQYF. CDR3 sequence (DNA): TGTGCCAGCGGATTCAGCGCGGGAGGCGCAGATACGCAGTATTTT.

Details on this clone: The junction departs from germline at one end; a sequencing error may be responsible. The chain uses TRBV5-1 and TRBJ2-1; D uncertain. CDR1 is SGHRS and CDR2 is YFSETQ in the germline V gene. The CDR3 totals 13 residues. The CDR3 nucleotides are TGCGCCAGCAGCTTGAAAAGCGACAAGGAGCAGTTCTTC. Residues: CASSLKSDKEQFF.

This clone was counted only a few times. This rearrangement joins TRBV15 to TRBJ2-7, with 8 nucleotides matching TRBD1. The CDR3 length is 17 residues. V was clipped by 0 bases and J by 6 bases; unmatched bases: 13. The germline gives CDR1 LNHNV, CDR2 YYDKDF (reference sequence). For the CDR3, the DNA is TGTGCCACCAGCAGAGAGCAGGGGGCGCGGCATAAGGCCGAGCAGTACTTC. Translation gives CATSREQGARHKAEQYF.

The chain joins TRBV20-1 to TRBJ2-1, with D maybe TRBD2 (5 bases). Germline V gives CDR1 DFQATT, CDR2 SNEGSKA (reference sequence). The CDR3 runs 11 residues. V was pared by 5 bases and J by 9 bases, with 11 bases between. CDR3 region: CSAPQRVEQFF. CDR3 nucleotide sequence: TGCAGTGCTCCTCAGAGGGTTGAGCAGTTCTTC.

The chain recombines TRBV30 with TRBJ2-5; possibly TRBD2 for D (5 bases). Trimming took off 5 bases at V and 1 base at J, with 11 bases between the two ends. CDR1 GTSNPN and CDR2 SVGIG come from the germline V gene (reference sequence). There are 13 residues in the CDR3. DNA of the CDR3: TGTGCCTGGGAGGGTCGTCCCCAAGAGACCCAGTACTTC. This gives the protein CAWEGRPQETQYF.

The chain employs TRBV10-3 and TRBJ1-2; D unclear. Germline V lookup: CDR1 ENHRY, CDR2 SYGVKD. The CDR3 totals 12 residues. The V end lost 6 bases, the J end lost 5 bases, and 10 bases lay between the germline ends. CDR3 in DNA: TGTGCCATCAGGCAACTTTCATATGGCTACACCTTC. Amino acids: CAIRQLSYGYTF.

The genes are TRBV10-1 and TRBJ2-5; 9 nucleotides align to TRBD1. V dropped 4 bases and J dropped 4; count of bases not matched to a gene: 4. The germline V gene has CDR1 WNHNN and CDR2 SYGVQD (reference sequence). The CDR3 runs to 14 residues. CDR3 DNA: TGCGCCAGCAGTGCGGGGACAGGGCGAGAGACCCAGTACTTC. Amino acids: CASSAGTGRETQYF.

This clone appeared a few times. This sequence joins TRBV18 and TRBJ2-1; D could derive from TRBD1 or TRBD2 (6 bases each). Trimming cost V 6 bases and J 9 bases, with 12 bases left between them. This CDR3 is 12 amino acids long. CDR1 is KGHSH and CDR2 is LQKENI in the germline V gene. CDR3 nucleotide sequence: TGTGCCAGCTCCACAGGGACTTCTGAGCAGTTCTTC. This sequence encodes CASSTGTSEQFF.